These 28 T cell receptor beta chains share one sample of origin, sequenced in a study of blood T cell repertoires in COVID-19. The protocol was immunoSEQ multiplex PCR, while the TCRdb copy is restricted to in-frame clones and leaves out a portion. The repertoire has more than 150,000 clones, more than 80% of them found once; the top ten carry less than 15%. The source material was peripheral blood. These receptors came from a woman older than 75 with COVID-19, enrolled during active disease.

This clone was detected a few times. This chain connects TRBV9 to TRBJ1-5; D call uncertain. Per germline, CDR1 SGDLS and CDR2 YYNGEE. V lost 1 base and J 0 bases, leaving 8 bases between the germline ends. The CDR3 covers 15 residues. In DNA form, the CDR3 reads TGTGCCAGCAGCGTAACACCGTATAGCAATCAGCCCCAGCATTTT. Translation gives CASSVTPYSNQPQHF.

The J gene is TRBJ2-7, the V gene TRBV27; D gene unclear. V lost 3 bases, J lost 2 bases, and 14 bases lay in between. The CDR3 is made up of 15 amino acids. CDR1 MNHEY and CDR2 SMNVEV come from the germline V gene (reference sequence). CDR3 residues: CASSFRSESPYEQYF. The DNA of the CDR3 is TGTGCCAGCAGTTTTAGGAGCGAGAGCCCCTACGAGCAGTACTTC.

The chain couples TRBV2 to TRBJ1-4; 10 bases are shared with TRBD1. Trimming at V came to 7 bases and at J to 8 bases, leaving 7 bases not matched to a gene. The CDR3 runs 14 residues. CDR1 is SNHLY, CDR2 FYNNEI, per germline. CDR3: CASNRQGAQEKLFF. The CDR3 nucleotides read TGTGCCAGCAATCGACAGGGGGCTCAGGAAAAACTGTTTTTT.

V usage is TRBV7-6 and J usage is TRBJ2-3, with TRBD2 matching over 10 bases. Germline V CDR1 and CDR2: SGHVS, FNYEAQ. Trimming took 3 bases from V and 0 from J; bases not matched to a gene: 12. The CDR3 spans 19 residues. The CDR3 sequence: CASSFRRTSGAISTDTQYF. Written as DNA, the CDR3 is TGTGCCAGCAGCTTTCGACGGACTAGCGGTGCGATTAGCACAGATACGCAGTATTTT.

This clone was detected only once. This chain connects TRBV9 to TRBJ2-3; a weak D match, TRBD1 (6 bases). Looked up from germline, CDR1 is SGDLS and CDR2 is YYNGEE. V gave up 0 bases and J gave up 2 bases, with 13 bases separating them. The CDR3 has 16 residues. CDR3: CASSVEGGFTTDTQYF. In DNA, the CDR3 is TGTGCCAGCAGCGTAGAAGGGGGTTTCACCACAGATACGCAGTATTTT.

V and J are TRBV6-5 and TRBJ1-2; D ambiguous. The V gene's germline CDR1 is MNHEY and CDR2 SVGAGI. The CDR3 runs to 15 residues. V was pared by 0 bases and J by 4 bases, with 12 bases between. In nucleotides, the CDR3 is TGTGCCAGCAGTTACTCGCCATTAACACGCTATGGCTACACCTTC. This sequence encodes CASSYSPLTRYGYTF.

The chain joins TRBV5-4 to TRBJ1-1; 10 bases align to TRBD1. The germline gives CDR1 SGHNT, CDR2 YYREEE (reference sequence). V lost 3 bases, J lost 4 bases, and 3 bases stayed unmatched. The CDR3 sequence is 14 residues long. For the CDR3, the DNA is TGTGCCAGCAGCTGGGACAGGGGATCCACTGAAGCTTTCTTT. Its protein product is CASSWDRGSTEAFF. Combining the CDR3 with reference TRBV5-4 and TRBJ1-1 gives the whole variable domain ETGVTQSPTHLIKTRGQQVTLRCSSQSGHNTVSWYQQALGQGPQFIFQYYREEENGRGNFPPRFSGLQFPNYSSELNVNALELDDSALYLCASSWDRGSTEAFFGQGTRLTVV.

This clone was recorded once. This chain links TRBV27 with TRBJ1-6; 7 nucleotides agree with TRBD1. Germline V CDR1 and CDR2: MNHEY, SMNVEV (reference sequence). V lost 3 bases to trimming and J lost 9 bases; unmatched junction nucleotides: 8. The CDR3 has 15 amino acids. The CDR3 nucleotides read TGTGCCAGCAGTTTGACAGGGATCGGGCGTTCACCCCTCCACTTT. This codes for CASSLTGIGRSPLHF.

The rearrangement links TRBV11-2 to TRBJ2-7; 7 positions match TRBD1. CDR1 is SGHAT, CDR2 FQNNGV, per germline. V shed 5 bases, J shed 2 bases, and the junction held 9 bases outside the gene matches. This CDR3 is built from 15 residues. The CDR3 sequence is CASSPRTGSTYEQYF. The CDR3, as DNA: TGTGCCAGCAGCCCGAGGACAGGTAGTACCTACGAGCAGTACTTC.

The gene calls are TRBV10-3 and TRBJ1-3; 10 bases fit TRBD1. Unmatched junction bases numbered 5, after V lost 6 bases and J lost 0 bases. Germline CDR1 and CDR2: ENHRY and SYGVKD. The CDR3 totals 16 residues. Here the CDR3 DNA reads TGTGCCATCAGACCGGGACAGGGGCCCTCTGGAAACACCATATATTTT. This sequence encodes CAIRPGQGPSGNTIYF.

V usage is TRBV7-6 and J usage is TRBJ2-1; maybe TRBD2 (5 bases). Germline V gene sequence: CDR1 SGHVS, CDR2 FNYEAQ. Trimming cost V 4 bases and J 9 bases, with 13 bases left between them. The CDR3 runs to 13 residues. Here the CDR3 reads CASSSIDGVEQFF. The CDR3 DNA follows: TGTGCCAGCAGCTCCATAGACGGGGTTGAGCAGTTCTTC.

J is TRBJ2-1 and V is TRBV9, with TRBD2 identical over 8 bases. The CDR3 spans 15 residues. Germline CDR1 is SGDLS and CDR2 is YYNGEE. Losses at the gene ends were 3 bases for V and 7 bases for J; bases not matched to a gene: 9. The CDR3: CASSAAPGLVNEQFF. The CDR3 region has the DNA TGTGCCAGCAGCGCAGCCCCGGGACTAGTAAATGAGCAGTTCTTC.

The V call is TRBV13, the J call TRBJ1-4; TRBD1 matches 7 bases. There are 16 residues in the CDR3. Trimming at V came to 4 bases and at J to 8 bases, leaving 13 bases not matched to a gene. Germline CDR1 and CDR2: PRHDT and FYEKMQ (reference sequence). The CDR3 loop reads CASSSQRTGPREKLFF. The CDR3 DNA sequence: TGTGCCAGCAGCTCTCAGAGGACAGGCCCAAGGGAAAAACTGTTTTTT. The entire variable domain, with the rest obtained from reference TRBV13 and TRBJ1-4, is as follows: AAGVIQSPRHLIKEKRETATLKCYPIPRHDTVYWYQQGPGQDPQFLISFYEKMQSDKGSIPDRFSAQQFSDYHSELNMSSLELGDSALYFCASSSQRTGPREKLFFGSGTQLSVL.

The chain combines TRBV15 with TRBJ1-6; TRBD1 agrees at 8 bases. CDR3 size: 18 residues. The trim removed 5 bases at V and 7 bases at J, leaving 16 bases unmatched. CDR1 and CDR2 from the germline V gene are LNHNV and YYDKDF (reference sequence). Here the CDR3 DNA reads TGTGCCACCAGCGAATACCCAGGGGGCGCCGGGTGGAATTCACCCCTCCACTTT. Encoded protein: CATSEYPGGAGWNSPLHF. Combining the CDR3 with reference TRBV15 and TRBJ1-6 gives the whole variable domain DAMVIQNPRYQVTQFGKPVTLSCSQTLNHNVMYWYQQKSSQAPKLLFHYYDKDFNNEADTPDNFQSRRPNTSFCFLDIRSPGLGDTAMYLCATSEYPGGAGWNSPLHFGNGTRLTVT.

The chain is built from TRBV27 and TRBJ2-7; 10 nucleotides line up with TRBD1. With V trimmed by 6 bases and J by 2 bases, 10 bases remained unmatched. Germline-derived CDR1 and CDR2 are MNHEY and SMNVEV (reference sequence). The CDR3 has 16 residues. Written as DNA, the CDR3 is TGTGCCAGCAGGCGACCCGGGACAGGGGCCACCTACGAGCAGTACTTC. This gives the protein CASRRPGTGATYEQYF.

This chain's CDR3 is CASSEEGQGYNEQFF. Here the CDR3 DNA reads TGTGCCAGCAGTGAAGAGGGACAGGGTTACAATGAGCAGTTCTTC. This sequence joins TRBV2 and TRBJ2-1; 9 bases agree with TRBD1. V gave up 1 base and J gave up 4 bases; unmatched junction bases: 2. The germline V gene encodes CDR1 SNHLY and CDR2 FYNNEI. The length of the CDR3 is 15 residues.

CDR3 DNA sequence: TGTGCCAGCAGCTCTATTAGCGGGTCGACAGCCAAAAACATTCAGTACTTC. Amino acid sequence: CASSSISGSTAKNIQYF. The gene calls are TRBV13 and TRBJ2-4; TRBD2 matches 7 bases. The CDR3 spans 17 residues. V gave up 4 bases and J gave up 0 bases; unmatched junction bases: 9. From germline, CDR1 is PRHDT and CDR2 FYEKMQ (reference sequence).

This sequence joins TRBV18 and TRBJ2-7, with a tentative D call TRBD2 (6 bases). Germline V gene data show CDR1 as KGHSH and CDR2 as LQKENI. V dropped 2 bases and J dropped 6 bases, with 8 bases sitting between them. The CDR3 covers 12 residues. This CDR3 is CASSPIGSEQYF. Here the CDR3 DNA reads TGTGCCAGCTCACCAATCGGGAGCGAGCAGTACTTC.

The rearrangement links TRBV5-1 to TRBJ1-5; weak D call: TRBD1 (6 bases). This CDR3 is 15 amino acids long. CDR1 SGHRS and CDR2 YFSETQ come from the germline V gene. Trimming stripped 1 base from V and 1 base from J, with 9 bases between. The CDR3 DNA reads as TGCGCCAGCAGCTTGACAGGGAGAAGCAATCAGCCCCAGCATTTT. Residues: CASSLTGRSNQPQHF. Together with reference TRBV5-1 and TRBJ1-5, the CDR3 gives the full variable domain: KAGVTQTPRYLIKTRGQQVTLSCSPISGHRSVSWYQQTPGQGLQFLFEYFSETQRNKGNFPGRFSGRQFSNSRSEMNVSTLELGDSALYLCASSLTGRSNQPQHFGDGTRLSIL.

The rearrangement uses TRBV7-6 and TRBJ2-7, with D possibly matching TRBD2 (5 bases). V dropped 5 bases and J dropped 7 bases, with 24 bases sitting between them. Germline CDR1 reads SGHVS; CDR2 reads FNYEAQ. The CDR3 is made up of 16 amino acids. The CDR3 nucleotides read TGTGCCAGCAGCCCCTTTGGGAGTGATATGGGTGGGGAGCAGTACTTC. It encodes CASSPFGSDMGGEQYF.

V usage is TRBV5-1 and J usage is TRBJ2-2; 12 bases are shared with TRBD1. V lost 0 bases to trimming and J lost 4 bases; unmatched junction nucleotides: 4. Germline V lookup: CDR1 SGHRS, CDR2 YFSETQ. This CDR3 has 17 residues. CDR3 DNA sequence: TGCGCCAGCAGCTTGGAAGGGGACAGGGGGCGCACCGGGGAGCTGTTTTTT. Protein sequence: CASSLEGDRGRTGELFF.

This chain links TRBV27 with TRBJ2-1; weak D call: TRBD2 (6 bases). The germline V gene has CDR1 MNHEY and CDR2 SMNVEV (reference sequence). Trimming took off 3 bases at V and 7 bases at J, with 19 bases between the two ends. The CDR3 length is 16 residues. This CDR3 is CASSLGFSGAWNEQFF. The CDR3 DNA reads TGTGCCAGCAGTTTGGGGTTTTCGGGAGCGTGGAATGAGCAGTTCTTC.

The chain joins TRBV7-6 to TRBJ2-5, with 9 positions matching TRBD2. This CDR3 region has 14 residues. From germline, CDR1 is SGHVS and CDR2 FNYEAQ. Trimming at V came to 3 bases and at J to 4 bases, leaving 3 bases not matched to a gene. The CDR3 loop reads CASSLAGGAETQYF. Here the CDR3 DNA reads TGTGCCAGCAGCTTGGCGGGAGGGGCAGAGACCCAGTACTTC.

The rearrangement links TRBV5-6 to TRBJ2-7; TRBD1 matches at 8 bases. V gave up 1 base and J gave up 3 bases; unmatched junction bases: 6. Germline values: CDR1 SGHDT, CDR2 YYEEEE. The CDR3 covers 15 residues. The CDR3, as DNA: TGTGCCAGCAGCTTGATAACAGGGGGAAACTACGAGCAGTACTTC. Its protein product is CASSLITGGNYEQYF.

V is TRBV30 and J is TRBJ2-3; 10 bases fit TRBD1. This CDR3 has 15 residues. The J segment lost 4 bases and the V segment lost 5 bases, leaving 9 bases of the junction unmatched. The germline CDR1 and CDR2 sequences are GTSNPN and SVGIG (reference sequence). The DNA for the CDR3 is TGTGCCTGGGGTCGGGGACAGGGGAAGGCAGATACGCAGTATTTT. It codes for CAWGRGQGKADTQYF.

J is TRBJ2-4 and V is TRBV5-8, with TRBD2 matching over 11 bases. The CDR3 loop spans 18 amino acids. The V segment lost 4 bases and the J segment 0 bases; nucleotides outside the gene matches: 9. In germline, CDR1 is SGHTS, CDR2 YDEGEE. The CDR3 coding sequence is TGTGCCAGCAGCCCCGGACTAGCGGGTCCCGTAGCCAAAAACATTCAGTACTTC. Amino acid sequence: CASSPGLAGPVAKNIQYF.

The CDR3 region has the DNA TGTGCCAGCAGCCTCACGGGGGCGGGACTAAGTTCCATTCAGTACTTC. Amino acid sequence: CASSLTGAGLSSIQYF. V is TRBV28 and J is TRBJ2-4, with a tentative D call TRBD2 (7 bases). V lost 6 bases and J lost 9, with 24 bases in between. The germline V gene has CDR1 MDHEN and CDR2 SYDVKM. The CDR3 spans 16 residues.

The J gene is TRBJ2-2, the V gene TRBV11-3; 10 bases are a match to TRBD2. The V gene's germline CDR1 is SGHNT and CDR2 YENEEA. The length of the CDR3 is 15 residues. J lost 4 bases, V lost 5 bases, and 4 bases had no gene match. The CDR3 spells CASSTSGMVTGELFF. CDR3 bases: TGTGCCAGCAGCACTAGCGGGATGGTCACCGGGGAGCTGTTTTTT.